The 2 T cell receptor beta chains listed next were all sequenced from one sample in a study of cytomegalovirus exposure and HLA in healthy donors. The PCR had 60 Vbeta and 13 Jbeta primers. Generated by immunoSEQ multiplex PCR, the TCRdb table keeps only in-frame clones and is missing some. This table has 150,000 or so clones, around 77% appearing once. Sequenced sample: PBMCs. The source of these receptors is a male donor in good health and CMV-seropositive.

The genes are TRBV10-1 and TRBJ1-3; possible D gene TRBD1, 6 bases. With 3 bases removed from V and 2 bases from J, the gap between germline ends came to 14 bases. From germline, CDR1 is WNHNN and CDR2 SYGVQD (reference sequence). The CDR3 sequence is 16 residues long. The CDR3 loop reads CASSEPNRAAGNTIYF. CDR3 DNA sequence: TGCGCCAGCAGTGAACCGAACAGGGCTGCTGGAAACACCATATATTTT.

The genes are TRBV28 and TRBJ1-2; 8 bases line up with TRBD1. The CDR3 totals 17 residues. Trimming cost V 5 bases and J 7 bases; bases outside gene matches: 18. Germline-derived CDR1 and CDR2 are MDHEN and SYDVKM. The CDR3 DNA is TGTGCCAGCAGTCTCCAACGCTCAGGGGGCCTCGTGGGTGGCTACACCTTC. Its translation: CASSLQRSGGLVGGYTF.